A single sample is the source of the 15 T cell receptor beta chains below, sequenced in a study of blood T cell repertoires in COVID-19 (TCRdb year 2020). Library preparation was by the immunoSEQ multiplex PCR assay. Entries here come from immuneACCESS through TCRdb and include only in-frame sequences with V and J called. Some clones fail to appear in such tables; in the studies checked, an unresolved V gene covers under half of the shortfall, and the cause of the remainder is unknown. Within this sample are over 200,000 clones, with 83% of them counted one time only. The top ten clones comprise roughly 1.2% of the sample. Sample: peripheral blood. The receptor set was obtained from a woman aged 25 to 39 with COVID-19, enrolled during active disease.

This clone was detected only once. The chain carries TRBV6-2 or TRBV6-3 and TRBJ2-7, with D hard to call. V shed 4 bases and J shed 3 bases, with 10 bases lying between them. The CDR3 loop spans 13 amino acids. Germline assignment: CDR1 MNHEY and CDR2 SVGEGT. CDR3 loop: CASSLLEFYEQYF. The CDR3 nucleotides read TGTGCCAGCAGTTTATTAGAGTTCTACGAGCAGTACTTC.

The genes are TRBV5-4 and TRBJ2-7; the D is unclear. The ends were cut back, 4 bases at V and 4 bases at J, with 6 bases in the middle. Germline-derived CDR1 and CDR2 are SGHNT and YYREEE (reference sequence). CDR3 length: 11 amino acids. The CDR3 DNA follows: TGTGCCAGCAGCACTTCTTACGAGCAGTACTTC. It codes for CASSTSYEQYF.

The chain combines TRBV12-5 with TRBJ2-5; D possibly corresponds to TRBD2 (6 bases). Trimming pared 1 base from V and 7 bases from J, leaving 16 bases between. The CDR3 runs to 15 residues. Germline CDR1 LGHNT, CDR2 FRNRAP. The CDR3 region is CASGLAPSVPGTQYF. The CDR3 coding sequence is TGTGCTAGTGGTTTGGCCCCTAGCGTTCCGGGGACCCAGTACTTC.

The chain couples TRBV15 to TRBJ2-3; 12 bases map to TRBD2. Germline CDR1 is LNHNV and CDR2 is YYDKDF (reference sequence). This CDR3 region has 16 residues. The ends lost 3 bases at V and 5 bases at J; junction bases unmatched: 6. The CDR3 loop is CATSRPSGGAVDTQYF. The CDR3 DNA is TGTGCCACCAGCAGGCCTAGCGGGGGGGCCGTAGATACGCAGTATTTT.

CDR3 residues: CASSGTGGQQAFF. In nucleotides, the CDR3 is TGTGCCAGCTCAGGGACAGGGGGACAACAAGCTTTCTTT. The chain combines TRBV18 with TRBJ1-1, with 11 bases aligning to TRBD1. The junction had 5 bases not matched to a gene; V was cut back by 5 bases and J by 9 bases. This CDR3 spans 13 amino acids. Germline V gene data show CDR1 as KGHSH and CDR2 as LQKENI.

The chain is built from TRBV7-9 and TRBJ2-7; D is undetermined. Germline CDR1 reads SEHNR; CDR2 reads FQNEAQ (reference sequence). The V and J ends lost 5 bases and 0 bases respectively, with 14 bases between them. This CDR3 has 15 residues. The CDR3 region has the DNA TGTGCCAGCAGCCCACCATACTTCGGCTCCTACGAGCAGTACTTC. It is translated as CASSPPYFGSYEQYF.

The CDR3 loop is CASSPRGQGNQPQHF. The DNA of the CDR3 is TGTGCCAGCAGCCCCAGGGGTCAAGGCAATCAGCCCCAGCATTTT. The V gene is TRBV6-5, the J gene TRBJ1-5; the D gene is possibly TRBD1 (6 bases). V lost 6 bases, J lost 2 bases, and 14 bases lay in between. CDR1 and CDR2 (germline): MNHEY, SVGAGI. CDR3 length equals 15 residues.

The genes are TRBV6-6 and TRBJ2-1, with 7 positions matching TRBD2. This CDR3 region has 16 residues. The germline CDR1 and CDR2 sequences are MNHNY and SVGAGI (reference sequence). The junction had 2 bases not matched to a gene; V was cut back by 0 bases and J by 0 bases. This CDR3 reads CASSYSGGSSYNEQFF. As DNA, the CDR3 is TGTGCCAGCAGTTACTCGGGAGGGAGCTCCTACAATGAGCAGTTCTTC.

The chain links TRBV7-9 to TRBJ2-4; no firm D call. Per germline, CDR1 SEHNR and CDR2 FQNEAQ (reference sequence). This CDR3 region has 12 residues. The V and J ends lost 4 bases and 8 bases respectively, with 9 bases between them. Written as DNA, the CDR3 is TGTGCCAGCAGCTCCGACCGGGACATTCAGTACTTC. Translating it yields CASSSDRDIQYF.

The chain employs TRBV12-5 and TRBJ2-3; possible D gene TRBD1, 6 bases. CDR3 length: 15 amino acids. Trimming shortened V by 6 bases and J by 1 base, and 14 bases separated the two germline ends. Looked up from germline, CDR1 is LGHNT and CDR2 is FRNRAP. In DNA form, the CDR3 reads TGTGCTAGTGGCCAACTTCACAGGGGCACAGATACGCAGTATTTT. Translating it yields CASGQLHRGTDTQYF.

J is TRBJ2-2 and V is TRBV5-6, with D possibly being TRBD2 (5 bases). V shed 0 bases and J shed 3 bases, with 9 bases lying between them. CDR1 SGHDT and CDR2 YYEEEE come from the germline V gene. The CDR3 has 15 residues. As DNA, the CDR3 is TGTGCCAGCAGCTTGGGACTAACTTACACCGGGGAGCTGTTTTTT. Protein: CASSLGLTYTGELFF.

The CDR3, as DNA: TGTGCCAGCAGTTCGCGTAGCTCTGGAAACACCATATATTTT. Translation gives CASSSRSSGNTIYF. The chain has TRBV27 and TRBJ1-3; D uncertain. There are 14 residues in the CDR3. Germline CDR1 reads MNHEY; CDR2 reads SMNVEV (reference sequence). Trimming left V 4 bases short and J 0 bases short, with 7 bases between.

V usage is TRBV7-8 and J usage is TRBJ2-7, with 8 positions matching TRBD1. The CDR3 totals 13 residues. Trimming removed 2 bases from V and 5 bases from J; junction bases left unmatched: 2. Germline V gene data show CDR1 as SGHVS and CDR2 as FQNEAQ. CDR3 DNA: TGTGCCAGCAGCTTATCAGGGGGCGACGAGCAGTACTTC. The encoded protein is CASSLSGGDEQYF.

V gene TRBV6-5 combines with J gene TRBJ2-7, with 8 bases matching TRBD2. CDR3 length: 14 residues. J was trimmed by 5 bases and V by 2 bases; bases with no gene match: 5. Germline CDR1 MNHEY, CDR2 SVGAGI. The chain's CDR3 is CASSYDAGGDEQYF. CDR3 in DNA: TGTGCCAGCAGTTACGATGCGGGAGGAGACGAGCAGTACTTC.

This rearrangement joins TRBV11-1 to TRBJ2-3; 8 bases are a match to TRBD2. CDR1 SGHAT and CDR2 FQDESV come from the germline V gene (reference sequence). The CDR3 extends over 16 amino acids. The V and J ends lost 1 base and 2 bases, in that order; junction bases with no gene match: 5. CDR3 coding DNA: TGTGCCAGCAGCTTAGAGGCTAGCGGGTACACAGATACGCAGTATTTT. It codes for CASSLEASGYTDTQYF.